These 6 T cell receptor beta chains share one sample of origin, sequenced in a study of CD8 T cells in ankylosing spondylitis. Regarding the study as a whole: Among TCR beta sequences, a motif of about 8 highly homologous variants appeared characteristic of ankylosing spondylitis blood.

These receptors have no known antigen. One entry per CDR3 protein, called by TCRdb with MiXCR from the 5' RACE reads. The table records roughly 490,000 distinct CDR3 sequences, about 5% of them present only once. Source material: blood, either unsorted or a sorted T cell fraction (not recorded which). The receptors derive from a male donor with ankylosing spondylitis.

This clonotype appeared many times. The rearrangement uses TRBV20-1 and TRBJ1-5; D is undetermined. V was cut by 1 base and J by 2 bases, with 15 bases left in between. Germline CDR1 DFQATT, CDR2 SNEGSKA (reference sequence). The CDR3 runs 16 residues. The CDR3 DNA reads TGCAGTGCTAGAGTGGTCAGAGACAAGCGCAATCAGCCCCAGCATTTT. Protein product: CSARVVRDKRNQPQHF.

In its sample, this clonotype was seen many times. The chain links TRBV29-1 to TRBJ1-1; a possible D gene is TRBD1 (6 bases). Deletions cut 6 bases from V and 6 bases from J, with 14 bases between. This CDR3 is 12 amino acids long. The germline gives CDR1 SQVTM, CDR2 ANQGSEA. The CDR3 reads CSVLTGNPEAFF. The CDR3 DNA is TGCAGCGTACTGACAGGAAACCCTGAAGCTTTCTTT.

At least ten counts were recorded for this clonotype. The gene calls are TRBV20-1 and TRBJ2-5, with D tentatively TRBD1 (6 bases). The CDR3 is 15 residues long. The ends were cut back, 3 bases at V and 2 bases at J, with 16 bases in the middle. Germline V lookup: CDR1 DFQATT, CDR2 SNEGSKA (reference sequence). Here the CDR3 DNA reads TGCAGTGCTAGTTTAACAGGGTCCCCTCAAGAGACCCAGTACTTC. This sequence encodes CSASLTGSPQETQYF.

This clonotype was counted many times. The rearrangement joins TRBV7-9 to TRBJ2-7; D is unclear. Germline values: CDR1 SEHNR, CDR2 FQNEAQ (reference sequence). V was trimmed by 0 bases and J by 3 bases, leaving 9 bases between them. The CDR3 is 14 amino acids. Here the CDR3 reads CASSLAFPGYEQYF. The CDR3 nucleotides read TGTGCCAGCAGCTTAGCATTTCCGGGCTACGAGCAGTACTTC.

At least ten counts were recorded for this clonotype. The chain uses TRBV28 and TRBJ2-7, with 10 nucleotides matching TRBD1. Germline V gene data show CDR1 as MDHEN and CDR2 as SYDVKM. With V trimmed by 3 bases and J by 5 bases, 13 bases remained unmatched. The CDR3 sequence is 17 residues long. The CDR3 loop is CASSLVGRQGARNEQYF. The CDR3 nucleotides are TGTGCCAGCAGTTTGGTCGGAAGACAGGGGGCTAGGAACGAGCAGTACTTC.

This clonotype was seen ten or more times. This chain joins TRBV20-1 and TRBJ2-1; D is possibly TRBD1 or TRBD2 (5 bases each). Germline CDR1 and CDR2: DFQATT and SNEGSKA (reference sequence). This CDR3 contains 15 residues. Trimming cost V 4 bases and J 8 bases, with 21 bases left between them. The CDR3 DNA reads as TGCAGTGCTACGAGGGGTGAACTGGGGCTTGATGAGCAGTTCTTC. Translating gives CSATRGELGLDEQFF.